This TCR beta chain was identified in a study of T cell changes during pregnancy in multiple sclerosis. Germline V gene sequence: CDR1 ENHRY, CDR2 SYGVKD. CDR3 length: 13 amino acids. The V and J ends lost 7 bases and 6 bases respectively, with 16 bases between them. The assay was immunoSEQ multiplex PCR, and TCRdb's table has in-frame clones only and misses some. The sample lists about 59,000 clones, 92% occurring once. The sample was peripheral blood, taken in the third trimester of pregnancy. J is TRBJ2-7 and V is TRBV10-3, with D possibly being TRBD1 (6 bases). The clonotype comes from a female donor in good health, enrolled as a control in a pregnancy study. Written as DNA, the CDR3 is TGTGCCATCACTCGGGACATATGGAGCGAGCAGTACTTC. Translated: CAITRDIWSEQYF.